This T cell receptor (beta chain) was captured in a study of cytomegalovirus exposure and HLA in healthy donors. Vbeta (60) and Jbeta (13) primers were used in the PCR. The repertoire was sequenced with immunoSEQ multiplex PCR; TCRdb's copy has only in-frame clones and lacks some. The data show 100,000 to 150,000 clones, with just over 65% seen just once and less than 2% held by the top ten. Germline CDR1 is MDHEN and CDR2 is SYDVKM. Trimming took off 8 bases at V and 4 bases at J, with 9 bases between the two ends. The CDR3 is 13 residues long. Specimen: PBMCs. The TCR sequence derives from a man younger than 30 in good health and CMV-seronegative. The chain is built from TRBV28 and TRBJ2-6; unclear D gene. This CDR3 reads CASCIEGANVLTF. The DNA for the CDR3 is TGTGCCAGCTGCATAGAGGGGGCCAACGTCCTGACTTTC.